Listed here are 23 T cell receptor beta chains from one sample, sequenced in a study of identical twins. TCRdb called the 5' RACE reads again in MiXCR, with one record for every CDR3 protein. The top ten hold 0.44% of the sample, which has around 530,000 distinct CDR3 sequences, over 12% seen once. These data also formed part of another study, on yellow fever vaccine responses in identical twins.

Sequencing input: CD4+ T cells sorted from blood. These receptors all come from a woman aged 18-29 years in good health.

This clonotype was detected ten times or more. This chain connects TRBV5-1 to TRBJ1-1; D unclear. The CDR3 loop spans 13 amino acids. In germline, CDR1 is SGHRS, CDR2 YFSETQ. V shed 4 bases and J shed 0 bases, with 7 bases lying between them. This CDR3 is CASSGGLNTEAFF. The CDR3 region has the DNA TGCGCCAGCAGCGGCGGACTGAACACTGAAGCTTTCTTT.

The chain employs TRBV20-1 and TRBJ2-7; 11 bases are a match to TRBD2. Losses at the gene ends were 3 bases for V and 3 bases for J; bases not matched to a gene: 7. Germline loops: CDR1 DFQATT, CDR2 SNEGSKA (reference sequence). The CDR3 has 15 residues. The CDR3, as DNA: TGCAGTGCTAGCACTAGCGGGGGATATCTCTACGAGCAGTACGTC. Translation: CSASTSGGYLYEQYV.

This clonotype was found many times. The chain joins TRBV27 to TRBJ2-3; 12 positions agree with TRBD2. CDR1 MNHEY and CDR2 SMNVEV come from the germline V gene (reference sequence). Germline trimming cut 3 bases from V and 4 bases from J; bases unmatched to any gene: 2. The CDR3 has 15 amino acids. CDR3 DNA sequence: TGTGCCAGCAGTTTTCTAGCGGGGGGGCCAGATACGCAGTATTTT. As protein: CASSFLAGGPDTQYF.

This clonotype has just a few counts. The rearrangement joins TRBV7-6 to TRBJ2-1; D is possibly TRBD2 (5 bases). Germline V gene lookup returns CDR1 SGHVS and CDR2 FNYEAQ. The CDR3 has 14 residues. V was pared by 4 bases and J by 6 bases, with 13 bases between. CDR3 in DNA: TGTGCCAGCAGCTCGAAACTCGGGGTCAATGAGCAGTTCTTC. It encodes CASSSKLGVNEQFF.

This clonotype showed up many times. This chain uses TRBV27 with TRBJ2-2, with no clear D. This CDR3 contains 11 residues. Trimming left V 5 bases short and J 8 bases short, with 6 bases between. CDR1 MNHEY and CDR2 SMNVEV come from the germline V gene (reference sequence). CDR3 DNA: TGTGCCAGCAGTGCCATGGGGGAGCTGTTTTTT. Its protein is CASSAMGELFF.

In this sample, this clonotype turned up a few times. This sequence joins TRBV12-3 or TRBV12-4 and TRBJ2-1; TRBD2 might be the D (5 bases). CDR3 length: 15 residues. Trimming shortened V by 5 bases and J by 0 bases, and 11 bases separated the two germline ends. CDR3 in DNA: TGTGCCAGCAGTGGGGTGGGGAGCTCCTACAATGAGCAGTTCTTC. It translates to CASSGVGSSYNEQFF.

This clonotype was detected many times. This chain connects TRBV24-1 to TRBJ2-5, with D unclear. V gave up 3 bases and J gave up 5 bases, with 12 bases separating them. This CDR3 has 14 residues. Germline V CDR1 and CDR2: KGHDR, SFDVKD. CDR3 loop: CATSDNNVEETQYF. For the CDR3, the DNA is TGTGCCACCAGTGATAACAACGTCGAGGAGACCCAGTACTTC.

The chain carries TRBV20-1 and TRBJ2-5; weak D call: TRBD2 (6 bases). V lost 0 bases and J 4 bases, leaving 12 bases between the germline ends. The germline V gene has CDR1 DFQATT and CDR2 SNEGSKA (reference sequence). This CDR3 contains 14 residues. CDR3 amino acids: CSARDPRGGETQYF. The DNA for the CDR3 is TGCAGTGCTAGAGATCCGCGGGGCGGAGAGACCCAGTACTTC.

This chain connects TRBV7-9 to TRBJ2-3, with a possible D match to TRBD2 (6 bases). Between the trimmed V and J ends, which lost 4 bases and 2 bases, there was a span of 16 bases. CDR1 and CDR2 from the germline V gene are SEHNR and FQNEAQ (reference sequence). This CDR3 region has 16 residues. CDR3 loop: CASSSAGQGHTDTQYF. The CDR3 DNA is TGTGCCAGCAGCTCCGCGGGGCAGGGCCACACAGATACGCAGTATTTT.

CDR3 nucleotides: TGTGCCAGCAGCATGGGACAGCAGAACACTGAAGCTTTCTTT. It translates to CASSMGQQNTEAFF. J is TRBJ1-1 and V is TRBV7-7, with 7 bases lining up with TRBD1. CDR3 length equals 14 residues. The V gene's germline CDR1 is SSHAT and CDR2 FNYEAQ (reference sequence). V lost 5 bases to trimming and J lost 1 base; unmatched junction nucleotides: 4.

There are a few counts of this clonotype. The rearrangement joins TRBV7-8 to TRBJ2-1; unclear D gene. V lost 4 bases, J lost 4 bases, and 17 bases lay in between. Germline lookup yields CDR1 SGHVS and CDR2 FQNEAQ. The CDR3 loop spans 16 amino acids. The CDR3 nucleotides read TGTGCCAGCAGCTATCTCTCGGGCCCCGGATACAATGAGCAGTTCTTC. It yields the protein CASSYLSGPGYNEQFF.

This clonotype appeared a few times. V usage is TRBV28 and J usage is TRBJ2-7; 9 positions match TRBD2. Germline CDR1 and CDR2: MDHEN and SYDVKM. The CDR3 covers 12 residues. J gave up 4 bases and V 5 bases, and 0 bases lay outside the gene matches. The CDR3 DNA sequence: TGTGCCAGCAGTACTAGCGGGTACGAGCAGTACGTC. Its protein product is CASSTSGYEQYV.

This clonotype was recorded many times. This chain connects TRBV28 to TRBJ2-4; the D is unclear. In germline, CDR1 is MDHEN, CDR2 SYDVKM. Trimming cost V 3 bases and J 4 bases, with 7 bases left between them. This CDR3 contains 13 residues. CDR3 sequence: CASSFPGKNIQYF. CDR3 nucleotides: TGTGCCAGCAGTTTCCCCGGGAAAAACATTCAGTACTTC.

A few counts support this clonotype. The V gene is TRBV14, the J gene TRBJ2-1, with D perhaps matching TRBD2 (6 bases). CDR3 length: 18 amino acids. With 4 bases removed from V and 5 bases from J, the gap between germline ends came to 24 bases. The germline V gene has CDR1 SGHDN and CDR2 FVKESK. The CDR3 DNA follows: TGTGCCAGCAGCCGGAGATTTTCCGGGACTTTGGAGAACAATGAGCAGTTCTTC. This sequence encodes CASSRRFSGTLENNEQFF.

This clonotype came up many times. The rearrangement uses TRBV29-1 and TRBJ1-5, with TRBD1 as a possible D gene (6 bases). This CDR3 spans 13 amino acids. The germline V gene has CDR1 SQVTM and CDR2 ANQGSEA. Trimming left V 4 bases short and J 0 bases short, with 7 bases between. CDR3 coding DNA: TGCAGCGTTGGGACAGCTAGCAATCAGCCCCAGCATTTT. This sequence encodes CSVGTASNQPQHF. The entire variable domain, with the rest obtained from reference TRBV29-1 and TRBJ1-5, is as follows: SAVISQKPSRDICQRGTSLTIQCQVDSQVTMMFWYRQQPGQSLTLIATANQGSEATYESGFVIDKFPISRPNLTFSTLTVSNMSPEDSSIYLCSVGTASNQPQHFGDGTRLSIL.

J is TRBJ2-2 and V is TRBV11-2; 13 bases align to TRBD2. Looked up from germline, CDR1 is SGHAT and CDR2 is FQNNGV. This CDR3 has 16 residues. Trimming cost V 6 bases and J 6 bases; bases outside gene matches: 7. CDR3 DNA sequence: TGTGCCAGCAGTGTGGGGGGACTAGCGGGATCCGGGGAGCTGTTTTTT. Amino acid sequence: CASSVGGLAGSGELFF.

This clonotype was seen only a few times. The chain uses TRBV6-2 or TRBV6-3 and TRBJ2-1; TRBD1 or TRBD2 may be the D gene (6 bases each). Trimming took off 2 bases at V and 9 bases at J, with 17 bases between the two ends. The CDR3 runs 15 residues. Germline-derived CDR1 and CDR2 are MNHEY and SVGEGT. DNA of the CDR3: TGTGCCAGCAGTTACCCACAGAGGGGGGTTGGTGAGCAGTTCTTC. Translation gives CASSYPQRGVGEQFF.

V usage is TRBV24-1 and J usage is TRBJ1-1; tentatively, D is TRBD1 (5 bases). V gave up 4 bases and J gave up 0 bases, with 14 bases separating them. The germline V gene encodes CDR1 KGHDR and CDR2 SFDVKD. This CDR3 has 16 amino acids. The CDR3 DNA is TGTGCCACCAGTGAGAGGGACGGGGGGATGAACACTGAAGCTTTCTTT. Residues: CATSERDGGMNTEAFF.

The J gene is TRBJ2-1, the V gene TRBV7-9; TRBD1 might be the D (6 bases). Germline CDR1 and CDR2: SEHNR and FQNEAQ (reference sequence). Trimming shortened V by 3 bases and J by 5 bases, and 14 bases separated the two germline ends. This CDR3 spans 15 amino acids. CDR3 nucleotide sequence: TGTGCCAGCAGCTTGGCCAGGGGAATCCACAATGAGCAGTTCTTC. Amino acids: CASSLARGIHNEQFF.

This clonotype was detected only a few times. This chain joins TRBV24-1 and TRBJ2-2, with D possibly being TRBD1 (6 bases). In germline, CDR1 is KGHDR, CDR2 SFDVKD. This CDR3 region has 16 residues. The V gene lost 7 bases and the J gene lost 2 bases, with 16 bases spanning the gap. The DNA for the CDR3 is TGTGCCACCAGCGCAACAGGGATGGGAAACACCGGGGAGCTGTTTTTT. It specifies CATSATGMGNTGELFF.

The chain joins TRBV6-5 to TRBJ2-1; D is tentatively TRBD1 or TRBD2 (5 bases each). V shed 0 bases and J shed 8 bases, with 23 bases lying between them. The CDR3 is 18 amino acids. Germline V CDR1 and CDR2: MNHEY, SVGAGI. The CDR3 is CASSYSGRGPPHGDEQFF. DNA of the CDR3: TGTGCCAGCAGTTACTCGGGACGGGGACCCCCCCACGGCGATGAGCAGTTCTTC.

There are a few counts of this clonotype. The V call is TRBV20-1, the J call TRBJ1-5; the D gene is possibly TRBD1 (6 bases). Trimming shortened V by 7 bases and J by 9 bases, and 16 bases separated the two germline ends. Germline values: CDR1 DFQATT, CDR2 SNEGSKA (reference sequence). The CDR3 has 12 amino acids. The CDR3 nucleotides are TGCAGTGGACGGGGGGCGGATGGGCCCCAGCATTTT. It specifies CSGRGADGPQHF.

This clonotype occurred a few times. V is TRBV11-3 and J is TRBJ2-1; D is unclear. Germline CDR1 reads SGHNT; CDR2 reads YENEEA. The CDR3 loop spans 15 amino acids. V dropped 6 bases and J dropped 4 bases, with 16 bases sitting between them. The DNA for the CDR3 is TGTGCCAGCAGTCCCCCTAACGATGATTACAATGAGCAGTTCTTC. This gives the protein CASSPPNDDYNEQFF.